This entry lists 25 T cell receptor beta chains sequenced from one sample in a study of T cell responses to AZD1222 COVID-19 vaccine. TCRdb's copy holds only in-frame clones and misses some; the assay was immunoSEQ multiplex PCR. The table shows tens of thousands of clones, with more than 85% occurring only once. This specimen consisted of peripheral blood, obtained on day 0 of AZD1222 vaccination. These receptors were obtained from an adult in good health.

This CDR3 reads CASSVASYGYTF. Written as DNA, the CDR3 is TGCGCCAGCAGTGTCGCCTCTTATGGCTACACCTTC. The chain combines TRBV10-1 with TRBJ1-2; D is unclear. Germline values: CDR1 WNHNN, CDR2 SYGVQD (reference sequence). The CDR3 length is 12 residues. V gave up 4 bases and J gave up 5 bases, with 8 bases separating them.

V gene TRBV13 combines with J gene TRBJ2-1; the match to TRBD1 covers 9 bases. After removal of 5 bases from V and 8 bases from J, the junction contained 16 bases not matched to a gene. The CDR3 consists of 17 residues. CDR1 and CDR2 from the germline V gene are PRHDT and FYEKMQ (reference sequence). The CDR3 loop reads CASSPNTRDRASDEQFF. The CDR3 nucleotides read TGTGCCAGCAGCCCCAACACCCGGGACAGGGCCAGCGATGAGCAGTTCTTC.

The V gene is TRBV30, the J gene TRBJ1-5, with D uncertain. V lost 1 base to trimming and J lost 0 bases, with 4 bases between them. The CDR3 consists of 13 residues. CDR1 is GTSNPN, CDR2 SVGIG, per germline (reference sequence). The CDR3 coding sequence is TGTGCCTGGAGTGACAGTAGCAATCAGCCCCAGCATTTT. This gives the protein CAWSDSSNQPQHF. The variable domain in full, with the rest retrieved from reference TRBV30 and TRBJ1-5, is SQTIHQWPATLVQPVGSPLSLECTVEGTSNPNLYWYRQAAGRGLQLLFYSVGIGQISSEVPQNLSASRPQDRQFILSSKKLLLSDSGFYLCAWSDSSNQPQHFGDGTRLSIL.

CDR3 protein: CASSLWVNTEAFF. CDR3 DNA sequence: TGTGCCAGCAGCTTGTGGGTGAACACTGAAGCTTTCTTT. The chain combines TRBV7-6 with TRBJ1-1; D call uncertain. V was clipped by 3 bases and J by 0 bases, with 5 bases between them. Per the germline V gene, CDR1 is SGHVS and CDR2 is FNYEAQ. CDR3 size: 13 residues.

Of note for this clone: One end of the junction is discordant with germline, which a read error may explain. The gene calls are TRBV7-7 and TRBJ2-5, with TRBD2 identical over 8 bases. Germline CDR1 is SSHAT and CDR2 is FNYEAQ (reference sequence). The CDR3 contains 14 residues. CDR3 amino acids: CASSPVREGETQYF. The DNA for the CDR3 is TGTGCTAGCAGCCCTGTCCGGGAGGGGGAGACCCAGTACTTC.

This chain links TRBV28 with TRBJ1-1; perhaps TRBD1 as D (6 bases). This CDR3 has 15 amino acids. Germline loops: CDR1 MDHEN, CDR2 SYDVKM. With 1 base removed from V and 1 base from J, the gap between germline ends came to 10 bases. The CDR3 is CASSLSGGPNTEAFF. CDR3 sequence (DNA): TGTGCCAGCAGTTTATCGGGGGGCCCGAACACTGAAGCTTTCTTT.

V is TRBV7-6 and J is TRBJ2-7, with TRBD1 identical over 9 bases. CDR1 and CDR2 (germline): SGHVS, FNYEAQ. The CDR3 spans 15 residues. Trimming at V came to 1 base and at J to 6 bases, leaving 7 bases not matched to a gene. CDR3 bases: TGTGCCAGCAGCTTAGGGACAGGGGTTTTTGGCGAGCAGTACTTC. Its translation is CASSLGTGVFGEQYF.

The rearrangement uses TRBV4-1 and TRBJ1-5; D unresolved. Germline assignment: CDR1 MGHRA and CDR2 YSYEKL. The CDR3 has 15 residues. The V and J ends lost 6 bases and 2 bases respectively, with 14 bases between them. The CDR3 reads CASRAGVVGNQPQHF. The CDR3 DNA is TGCGCCAGCAGGGCTGGTGTGGTGGGCAATCAGCCCCAGCATTTT.

The chain links TRBV7-8 to TRBJ1-5; tentative D call: TRBD1 (6 bases). Trimming removed 5 bases from V and 1 base from J, with 12 bases in between. Germline lookup yields CDR1 SGHVS and CDR2 FQNEAQ. The CDR3 runs to 15 residues. The CDR3 is CASSGNRESNQPQHF. The CDR3 region has the DNA TGTGCCAGCAGCGGTAACAGGGAAAGCAATCAGCCCCAGCATTTT.

V and J are TRBV6-2 or TRBV6-3 and TRBJ1-2; unclear D gene. The CDR3 is 15 residues long. V was pared by 4 bases and J by 4 bases, with 16 bases between. Germline-derived CDR1 and CDR2 are MNHEY and SVGEGT. The CDR3 DNA reads as TGTGCCAGCAGTTCACCGGGAAACCGAATCTATGGCTACACCTTC. This gives the protein CASSSPGNRIYGYTF.

The chain's CDR3 is CSVLAEEKLFF. For the CDR3, the DNA is TGCAGCGTCTTAGCGGAGGAAAAACTGTTTTTT. The chain links TRBV29-1 to TRBJ1-4; D is undetermined. The CDR3 contains 11 residues. V lost 6 bases and J lost 8, with 10 bases in between. Germline CDR1 is SQVTM and CDR2 is ANQGSEA.

This chain connects TRBV5-1 to TRBJ1-2, with TRBD1 matching over 8 bases. Germline V gene lookup returns CDR1 SGHRS and CDR2 YFSETQ. The CDR3 loop spans 13 amino acids. V lost 4 bases, J lost 5 bases, and 4 bases stayed unmatched. CDR3 bases: TGCGCCAGCAGCCCGGGACAGGTTTATGGCTACACCTTC. Translating gives CASSPGQVYGYTF.

The chain has TRBV6-5 and TRBJ1-3; no clear D gene. This CDR3 spans 14 amino acids. Per germline, CDR1 MNHEY and CDR2 SVGAGI. Trimming left V 5 bases short and J 0 bases short, with 8 bases between. CDR3 sequence: CASSREYSGNTIYF. DNA for the CDR3: TGTGCCAGCAGTAGGGAATACTCTGGAAACACCATATATTTT.

This rearrangement joins TRBV19 to TRBJ2-2, with D perhaps matching TRBD1 (5 bases). CDR1 is LNHDA, CDR2 SQIVND, per germline (reference sequence). The CDR3 is 13 residues long. V lost 8 bases and J lost 2, with 9 bases in between. CDR3 DNA: TGTGCCAGTGCCAGGGCCAACACCGGGGAGCTGTTTTTT. This codes for CASARANTGELFF.

The chain is built from TRBV28 and TRBJ2-1, with D perhaps matching TRBD1 (6 bases). Germline assignment: CDR1 MDHEN and CDR2 SYDVKM. V was pared by 6 bases and J by 9 bases, with 12 bases between. The CDR3 is made up of 12 amino acids. In nucleotides, the CDR3 is TGTGCCAGCAGGTCCAGGGGTACTGAGCAGTTCTTC. This encodes CASRSRGTEQFF.

The chain has TRBV6-2 or TRBV6-3 and TRBJ2-1; 7 bases are a match to TRBD1. Germline CDR1 MNHEY, CDR2 SVGEGT. V shed 0 bases and J 3 bases; nucleotides not matched to a gene: 2. The CDR3 length is 15 residues. CDR3 sequence (DNA): TGTGCCAGCAGTTACTCTGCAGGGGGCTACAATGAGCAGTTCTTC. Amino acids: CASSYSAGGYNEQFF.

The genes are TRBV6-1 and TRBJ2-5, with TRBD2 matching 10 bases. The CDR3 spans 15 residues. J lost 4 bases, V lost 1 base, and 3 bases had no gene match. Per germline, CDR1 MNHNS and CDR2 SASEGT. DNA for the CDR3: TGTGCCAGCAGTGAAGGAGCGGGGGGGGCAGAGACCCAGTACTTC. Its protein product is CASSEGAGGAETQYF.

The chain has TRBV19 and TRBJ2-7; 8 bases agree with TRBD2. This CDR3 spans 15 amino acids. V lost 7 bases and J lost 2; bases outside the gene matches: 10. The V gene's germline CDR1 is LNHDA and CDR2 SQIVND (reference sequence). The chain's CDR3 is CASTLGAGETYEQYF. In nucleotides, the CDR3 is TGTGCCAGTACCCTGGGAGCGGGGGAGACCTACGAGCAGTACTTC.

The chain has TRBV9 and TRBJ2-2, with TRBD2 matching over 10 bases. With 4 bases clipped from V and 6 bases from J, the junction kept 9 bases outside the gene matches. This CDR3 has 16 residues. CDR1 and CDR2 from the germline V gene are SGDLS and YYNGEE. The CDR3 spells CASSPVVSGRAGELFF. CDR3 in DNA: TGTGCCAGCAGCCCGGTCGTAAGCGGGAGGGCCGGGGAGCTGTTTTTT.

The chain couples TRBV5-4 to TRBJ2-3, with D perhaps matching TRBD1 (5 bases). Deletions cut 3 bases from V and 4 bases from J, with 15 bases between. The V gene's germline CDR1 is SGHNT and CDR2 YYREEE (reference sequence). CDR3 size: 15 residues. For the CDR3, the DNA is TGTGCCAGCAGCTCACCACCAGGGCAGGCAGATACGCAGTATTTT. Translated, it gives CASSSPPGQADTQYF.

Only a few counts were recorded for this clone. The chain recombines TRBV24-1 with TRBJ2-6, with TRBD2 matching 7 bases. The CDR3 runs 18 residues. Germline loops: CDR1 KGHDR, CDR2 SFDVKD. Trimming at V came to 5 bases and at J to 0 bases, leaving 9 bases not matched to a gene. The CDR3 nucleotides are TGTGCCACCAGTGGTAAAGCGGGGATTAGCTCTGGGGCCAACGTCCTGACTTTC. Translating gives CATSGKAGISSGANVLTF.

V is TRBV9 and J is TRBJ1-1, with a tentative D call TRBD1 (5 bases). The CDR3 sequence is 14 residues long. Trimming cost V 0 bases and J 5 bases, with 11 bases left between them. CDR1 is SGDLS and CDR2 is YYNGEE in the germline V gene. DNA of the CDR3: TGTGCCAGCAGCGTAGCCAGGGAGAGGACTGAAGCTTTCTTT. Translation gives CASSVARERTEAFF.

The V call is TRBV5-1, the J call TRBJ2-5; TRBD1 might be the D (6 bases). There are 16 residues in the CDR3. Germline CDR1 is SGHRS and CDR2 is YFSETQ. V was pared by 4 bases and J by 1 base, with 17 bases between. This CDR3 is CASSPTGSGVQETQYF. The CDR3, as DNA: TGCGCCAGCAGCCCAACAGGCTCAGGGGTCCAAGAGACCCAGTACTTC. The variable domain in full, with the rest retrieved from reference TRBV5-1 and TRBJ2-5, is KAGVTQTPRYLIKTRGQQVTLSCSPISGHRSVSWYQQTPGQGLQFLFEYFSETQRNKGNFPGRFSGRQFSNSRSEMNVSTLELGDSALYLCASSPTGSGVQETQYFGPGTRLLVL.

The rearrangement joins TRBV19 to TRBJ2-1; possibly TRBD1 or TRBD2 for D (5 bases each). This CDR3 is 16 amino acids long. Trimming removed 5 bases from V and 2 bases from J, with 16 bases in between. Germline CDR1 reads LNHDA; CDR2 reads SQIVND (reference sequence). The CDR3 sequence: CASSPEWGLPYNEQFF. CDR3 nucleotides: TGTGCCAGTAGTCCAGAGTGGGGGTTACCCTACAATGAGCAGTTCTTC.

The rearrangement uses TRBV18 and TRBJ1-1, with unresolved D. From germline, CDR1 is KGHSH and CDR2 LQKENI. The CDR3 extends over 13 amino acids. V was clipped by 1 base and J by 3 bases, with 6 bases between them. CDR3 sequence: CASSPHLDTEAFF. In DNA form, the CDR3 reads TGTGCCAGCTCACCACACCTGGACACTGAAGCTTTCTTT.